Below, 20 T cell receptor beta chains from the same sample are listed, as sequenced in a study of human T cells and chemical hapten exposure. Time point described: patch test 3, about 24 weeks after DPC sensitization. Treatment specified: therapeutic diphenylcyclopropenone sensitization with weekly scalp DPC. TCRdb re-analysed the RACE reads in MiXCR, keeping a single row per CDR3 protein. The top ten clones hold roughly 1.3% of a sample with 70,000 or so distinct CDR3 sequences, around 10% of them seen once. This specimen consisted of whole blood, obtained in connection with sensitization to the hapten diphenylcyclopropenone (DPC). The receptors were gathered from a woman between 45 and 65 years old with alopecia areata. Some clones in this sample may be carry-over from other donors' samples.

For the CDR3, the DNA is TGCAGTGCTAGAGATTGGCCCCCGGGCCTATCCCGCCGGGGCTACACCTTC. Protein product: CSARDWPPGLSRRGYTF. The chain combines TRBV20-1 with TRBJ1-2; D call uncertain. Germline V CDR1 and CDR2: DFQATT, SNEGSKA (reference sequence). V lost 0 bases, J lost 8 bases, and 25 bases lay in between. There are 17 residues in the CDR3.

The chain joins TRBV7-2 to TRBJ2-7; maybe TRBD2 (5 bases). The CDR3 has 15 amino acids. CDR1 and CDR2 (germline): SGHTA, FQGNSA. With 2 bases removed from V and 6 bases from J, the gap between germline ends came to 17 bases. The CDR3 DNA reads TGTGCCAGCAGCTTATGGGCCAGCGGTTCGGGCGAGCAGTACTTC. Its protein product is CASSLWASGSGEQYF.

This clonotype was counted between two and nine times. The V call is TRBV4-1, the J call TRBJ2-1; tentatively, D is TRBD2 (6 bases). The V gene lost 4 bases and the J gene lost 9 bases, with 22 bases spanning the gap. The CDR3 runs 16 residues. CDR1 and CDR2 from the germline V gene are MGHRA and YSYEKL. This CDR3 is CASSPSWLALVPEQFF. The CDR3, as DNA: TGCGCCAGCAGCCCCAGTTGGCTAGCGCTGGTCCCTGAGCAGTTCTTC.

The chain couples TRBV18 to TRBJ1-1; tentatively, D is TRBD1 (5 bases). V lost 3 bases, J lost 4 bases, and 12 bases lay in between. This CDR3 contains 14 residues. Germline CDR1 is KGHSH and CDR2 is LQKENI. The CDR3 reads CASSPIQGTTEAFF. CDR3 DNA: TGTGCCAGCTCACCGATCCAGGGCACCACTGAAGCTTTCTTT.

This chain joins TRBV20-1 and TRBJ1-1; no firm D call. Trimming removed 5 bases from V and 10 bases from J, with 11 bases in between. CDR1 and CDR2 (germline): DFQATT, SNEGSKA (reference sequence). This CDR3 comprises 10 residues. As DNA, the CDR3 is TGCAGTGCTCTTTCCGAGGTAGCTTTCTTT. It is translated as CSALSEVAFF.

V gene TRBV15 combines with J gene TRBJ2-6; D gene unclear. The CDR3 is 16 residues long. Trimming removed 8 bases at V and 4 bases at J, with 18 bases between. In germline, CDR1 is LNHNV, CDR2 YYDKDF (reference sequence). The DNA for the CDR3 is TGTGCCACCGCAGGCAGCCGGAATAGAGGGGCCAACGTCCTGACTTTC. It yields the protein CATAGSRNRGANVLTF. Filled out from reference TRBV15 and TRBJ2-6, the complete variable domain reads DAMVIQNPRYQVTQFGKPVTLSCSQTLNHNVMYWYQQKSSQAPKLLFHYYDKDFNNEADTPDNFQSRRPNTSFCFLDIRSPGLGDTAMYLCATAGSRNRGANVLTFGAGSRLTVL.

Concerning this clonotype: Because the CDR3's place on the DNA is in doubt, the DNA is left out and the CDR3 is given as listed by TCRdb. CDR3 in amino acids: CASSSSGQGKAFF. The chain combines TRBV28 with TRBJ1-1; the table's D gene call, TRBD1, was not cross checked with the DNA. Looked up from germline, CDR1 is MDHEN and CDR2 is SYDVKM. The CDR3 totals 13 residues, both ends included.

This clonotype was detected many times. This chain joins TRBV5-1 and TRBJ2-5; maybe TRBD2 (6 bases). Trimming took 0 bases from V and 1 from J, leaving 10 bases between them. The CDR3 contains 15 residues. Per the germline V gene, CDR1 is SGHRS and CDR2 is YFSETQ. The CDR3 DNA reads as TGCGCCAGCAGCTTGGTGGCGGGGAGCCAAGAGACCCAGTACTTC. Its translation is CASSLVAGSQETQYF.

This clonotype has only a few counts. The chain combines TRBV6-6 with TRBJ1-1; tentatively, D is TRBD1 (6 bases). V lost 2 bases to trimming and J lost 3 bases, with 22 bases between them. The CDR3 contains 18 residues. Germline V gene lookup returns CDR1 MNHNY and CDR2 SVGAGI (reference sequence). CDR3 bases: TGTGCCAGCAGTTACCCACCACAGGGTTCATGGTACGACACTGAAGCTTTCTTT. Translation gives CASSYPPQGSWYDTEAFF.

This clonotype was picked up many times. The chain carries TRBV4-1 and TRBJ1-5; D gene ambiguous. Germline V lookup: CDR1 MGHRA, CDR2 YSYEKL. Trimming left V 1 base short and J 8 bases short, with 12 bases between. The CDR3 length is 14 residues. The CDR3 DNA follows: TGCGCCAGCAGCCAAGGTGGAACGTGGGAGCCCCAGCATTTT. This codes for CASSQGGTWEPQHF.

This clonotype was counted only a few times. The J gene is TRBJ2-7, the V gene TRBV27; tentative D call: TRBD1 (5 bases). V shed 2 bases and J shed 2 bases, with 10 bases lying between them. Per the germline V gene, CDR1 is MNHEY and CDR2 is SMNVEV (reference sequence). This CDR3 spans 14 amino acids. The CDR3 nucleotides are TGTGCCAGCAGTTTACGGGCAGGGCCCTACGAGCAGTACTTC. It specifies CASSLRAGPYEQYF.

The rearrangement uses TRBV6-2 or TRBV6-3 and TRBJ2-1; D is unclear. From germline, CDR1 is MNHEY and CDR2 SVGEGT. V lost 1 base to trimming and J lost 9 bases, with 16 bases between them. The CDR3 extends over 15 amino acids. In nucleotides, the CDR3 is TGTGCCAGCAGTTACTTCCCCGACGCCCGGAGTGAGCAGTTCTTC. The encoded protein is CASSYFPDARSEQFF.

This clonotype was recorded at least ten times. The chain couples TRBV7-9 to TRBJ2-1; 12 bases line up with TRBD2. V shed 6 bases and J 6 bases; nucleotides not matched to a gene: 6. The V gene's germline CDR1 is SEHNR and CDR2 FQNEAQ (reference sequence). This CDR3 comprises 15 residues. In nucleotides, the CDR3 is TGTGCCAGCAGACCCACTAGCGGGGGGCCCAATGAGCAGTTCTTC. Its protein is CASRPTSGGPNEQFF.

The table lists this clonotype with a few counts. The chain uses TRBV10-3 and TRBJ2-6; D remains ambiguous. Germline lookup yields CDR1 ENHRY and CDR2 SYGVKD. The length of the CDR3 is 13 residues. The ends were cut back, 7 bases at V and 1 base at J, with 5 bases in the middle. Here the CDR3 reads CAIKGSGANVLTF. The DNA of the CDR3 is TGTGCCATCAAAGGGTCTGGGGCCAACGTCCTGACTTTC.

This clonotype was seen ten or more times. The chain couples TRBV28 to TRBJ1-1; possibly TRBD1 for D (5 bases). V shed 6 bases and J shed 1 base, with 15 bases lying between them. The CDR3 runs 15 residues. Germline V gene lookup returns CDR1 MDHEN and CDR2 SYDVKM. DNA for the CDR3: TGTGCCAGCAGACCCGTAGGGGTACCGAACACTGAAGCTTTCTTT. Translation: CASRPVGVPNTEAFF.

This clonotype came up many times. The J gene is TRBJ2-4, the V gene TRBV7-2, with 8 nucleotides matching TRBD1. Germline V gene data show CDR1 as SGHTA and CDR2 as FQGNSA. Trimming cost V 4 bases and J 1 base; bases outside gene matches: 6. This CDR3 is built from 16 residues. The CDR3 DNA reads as TGTGCCAGCAGCTGGACGACAGGGGATGCCAAAAACATTCAGTACTTC. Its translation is CASSWTTGDAKNIQYF.

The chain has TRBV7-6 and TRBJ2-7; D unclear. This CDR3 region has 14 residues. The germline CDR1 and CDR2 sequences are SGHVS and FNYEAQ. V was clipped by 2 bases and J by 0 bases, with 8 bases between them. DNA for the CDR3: TGTGCCAGCAGCTTACGCTCTAGCTCCTACGAGCAGTACTTC. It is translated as CASSLRSSSYEQYF.

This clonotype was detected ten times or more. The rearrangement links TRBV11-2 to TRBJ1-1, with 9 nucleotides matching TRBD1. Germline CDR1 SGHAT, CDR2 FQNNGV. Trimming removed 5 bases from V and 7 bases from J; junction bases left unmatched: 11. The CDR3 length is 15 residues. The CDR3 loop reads CASSTLTGGRSEAFF. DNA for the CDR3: TGTGCCAGCAGCACCCTGACAGGGGGACGGAGTGAAGCTTTCTTT. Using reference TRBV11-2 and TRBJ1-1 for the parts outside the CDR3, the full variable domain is EAGVAQSPRYKIIEKRQSVAFWCNPISGHATLYWYQQILGQGPKLLIQFQNNGVVDDSQLPKDRFSAERLKGVDSTLKIQPAKLEDSAVYLCASSTLTGGRSEAFFGQGTRLTVV.

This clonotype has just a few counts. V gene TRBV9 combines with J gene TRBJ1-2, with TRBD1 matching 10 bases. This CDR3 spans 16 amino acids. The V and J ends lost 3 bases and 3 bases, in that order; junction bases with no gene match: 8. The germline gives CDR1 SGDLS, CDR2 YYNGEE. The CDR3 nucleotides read TGTGCCAGCAGCGAGGGGCCGACAGGGGGCTACTATGGCTACACCTTC. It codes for CASSEGPTGGYYGYTF.

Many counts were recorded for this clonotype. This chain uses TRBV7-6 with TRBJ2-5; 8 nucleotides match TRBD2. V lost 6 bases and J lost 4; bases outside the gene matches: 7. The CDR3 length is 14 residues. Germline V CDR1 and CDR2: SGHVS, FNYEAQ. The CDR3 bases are TGTGCCAGCAGTACTAGCGGCCTAGGAGAGACCCAGTACTTC. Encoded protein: CASSTSGLGETQYF.